Listed here are 9 T cell receptor beta chains from one sample, sequenced in a study of shared clonotypes between healthy human individuals. It was CD45RO-negative cells, positively selected for CCR7, that made up naive CD8 cells, with terminally differentiated effector memory CD45RA+ cells excluded. The data were produced by immunoSEQ multiplex PCR, yet TCRdb's version contains in-frame clones alone and is incomplete. The data hold roughly 850,000 clones, with 96% observed a single time. Sequenced input: naive CD8+ T cells sorted from blood. These receptors were taken from a man aged 25 to 45 in good health.

The rearrangement links TRBV7-6 to TRBJ2-3; 7 bases are a match to TRBD2. Germline CDR1 SGHVS, CDR2 FNYEAQ. Trimming took 0 bases from V and 4 from J; bases not matched to a gene: 4. This CDR3 has 15 amino acids. The CDR3 nucleotides read TGTGCCAGCAGCTTAGCGGGAGGGCCCCCAGATACGCAGTATTTT. It codes for CASSLAGGPPDTQYF.

The V and J genes are TRBV27 and TRBJ1-2, with D perhaps matching TRBD1 (5 bases). CDR3 size: 15 residues. Trimming cost V 8 bases and J 7 bases, with 23 bases left between them. Looked up from germline, CDR1 is MNHEY and CDR2 is SMNVEV (reference sequence). The CDR3 DNA sequence: TGTGCCAGCTCCCCCTTCGGGGGTCGCTTTCGTGGCTACACCTTC. Its translation: CASSPFGGRFRGYTF.

This sequence joins TRBV7-9 and TRBJ2-3, with a weak D call TRBD2 (5 bases). V shed 4 bases and J shed 6 bases, with 20 bases lying between them. There are 16 residues in the CDR3. CDR1 SEHNR and CDR2 FQNEAQ come from the germline V gene (reference sequence). The CDR3 bases are TGTGCCAGCAGCTACAAAGCTAGCACCGTGGGGGATACGCAGTATTTT. It codes for CASSYKASTVGDTQYF.

The rearrangement uses TRBV5-4 and TRBJ2-1, with D tentatively TRBD1 (6 bases). This CDR3 region has 14 residues. Between the trimmed V and J ends, which lost 4 bases and 8 bases, there was a span of 16 bases. Germline V CDR1 and CDR2: SGHNT, YYREEE (reference sequence). The CDR3 DNA follows: TGTGCCAGCAGCCATTCCGACAGGTTCGATGAGCAGTTCTTC. Translated, it gives CASSHSDRFDEQFF. Filled out from reference TRBV5-4 and TRBJ2-1, the complete variable domain reads ETGVTQSPTHLIKTRGQQVTLRCSSQSGHNTVSWYQQALGQGPQFIFQYYREEENGRGNFPPRFSGLQFPNYSSELNVNALELDDSALYLCASSHSDRFDEQFFGPGTRLTVL.

CDR3 nucleotides: TGTGCCAGCAGCTTATCGGCCTACCGTACCCTTAACTCCTACGAGCAGTACTTC. Residues: CASSLSAYRTLNSYEQYF. V gene TRBV7-2 combines with J gene TRBJ2-7; D is unclear. V was clipped by 2 bases and J by 0 bases, with 20 bases between them. CDR1 and CDR2 from the germline V gene are SGHTA and FQGNSA. The CDR3 runs to 18 residues.

The chain recombines TRBV7-9 with TRBJ2-7, with D maybe TRBD2 (6 bases). The CDR3 length is 14 residues. V was clipped by 3 bases and J by 4 bases, with 13 bases between them. The germline V gene has CDR1 SEHNR and CDR2 FQNEAQ (reference sequence). DNA of the CDR3: TGTGCCAGCAGCTTTAGCGGCCGCGGGTACGAGCAGTACTTC. Translation gives CASSFSGRGYEQYF.

The rearrangement joins TRBV5-1 to TRBJ2-1; 12 nucleotides line up with TRBD2. Trimming removed 4 bases from V and 5 bases from J; junction bases left unmatched: 7. The germline V gene has CDR1 SGHRS and CDR2 YFSETQ. This CDR3 region has 16 residues. Written as DNA, the CDR3 is TGCGCCAGCAGCCTCGGACTAGCGGGAACTGACAATGAGCAGTTCTTC. Translation: CASSLGLAGTDNEQFF. The variable domain in full, completed from reference TRBV5-1 and TRBJ2-1, reads KAGVTQTPRYLIKTRGQQVTLSCSPISGHRSVSWYQQTPGQGLQFLFEYFSETQRNKGNFPGRFSGRQFSNSRSEMNVSTLELGDSALYLCASSLGLAGTDNEQFFGPGTRLTVL.

Remarks on this clone: Other DNA sequences of this sample code for an identical CDR3. V is TRBV4-1 and J is TRBJ2-7, with TRBD2 matching 10 bases. Per the germline V gene, CDR1 is MGHRA and CDR2 is YSYEKL. This CDR3 comprises 15 residues. V shed 1 base, J shed 3 bases, and the junction held 3 bases outside the gene matches. The CDR3 loop is CASSQGLAGHYEQYF. The CDR3 coding sequence is TGCGCCAGCAGCCAAGGACTAGCGGGTCACTACGAGCAGTACTTC.

The chain is built from TRBV5-1 and TRBJ2-5; 13 nucleotides align to TRBD2. CDR3 length: 16 residues. Germline trimming cut 2 bases from V and 4 bases from J; bases unmatched to any gene: 5. In germline, CDR1 is SGHRS, CDR2 YFSETQ. The CDR3 DNA is TGCGCCAGCAGCTTCGGGACTAGCGGGGAAGGAGAGACCCAGTACTTC. This sequence encodes CASSFGTSGEGETQYF.